The next 12 T cell receptor beta chains were all read from a single sample in a study of technical replicates of blood from several donors. Repertoires were generated with immunoSEQ multiplex PCR, while TCRdb's copy carries only in-frame clones and drops some. The sample holds fewer than 65,000 clones, about 86% seen once. The sample was PBMCs. The source is a human donor in good health. Some clones in this sample may be carry-over from other donors' samples.

The gene calls are TRBV19 and TRBJ1-5; TRBD1 matches 9 bases. The V gene's germline CDR1 is LNHDA and CDR2 SQIVND (reference sequence). The CDR3 loop spans 16 amino acids. Trimming at V came to 5 bases and at J to 4 bases, leaving 9 bases not matched to a gene. This CDR3 reads CASSGMTGGGNQPQHF. DNA for the CDR3: TGTGCCAGTAGTGGTATGACAGGGGGAGGGAATCAGCCCCAGCATTTT.

V is TRBV6-5 and J is TRBJ2-1; maybe TRBD2 (6 bases). The CDR3 is made up of 15 amino acids. V lost 5 bases to trimming and J lost 5 bases, with 16 bases between them. Germline V gene data show CDR1 as MNHEY and CDR2 as SVGAGI. The CDR3 DNA reads as TGTGCCAGCAGTCCAACTAGCAGAGGAGACAATGAGCAGTTCTTC. It specifies CASSPTSRGDNEQFF.

The rearrangement links TRBV9 to TRBJ2-7; 10 bases fit TRBD1. Per germline, CDR1 SGDLS and CDR2 YYNGEE. The J segment lost 3 bases and the V segment lost 3 bases, leaving 0 bases of the junction unmatched. The CDR3 loop spans 13 amino acids. The CDR3 spells CASSGDRGYEQYF. CDR3 sequence (DNA): TGTGCCAGCAGCGGGGACAGGGGCTACGAGCAGTACTTC.

The V and J genes are TRBV6-5 and TRBJ2-2, with 8 nucleotides matching TRBD2. The CDR3 is 14 amino acids. Germline V gives CDR1 MNHEY, CDR2 SVGAGI. V shed 10 bases, J shed 6 bases, and the junction held 10 bases outside the gene matches. In DNA form, the CDR3 reads TGTGCCACCGGGGGGGGGTACCCGCCCGGGGAGCTGTTTTTT. This encodes CATGGGYPPGELFF.

This clone has more than one count but fewer than ten. V gene TRBV7-2 combines with J gene TRBJ2-2; 10 positions agree with TRBD2. Germline values: CDR1 SGHTA, CDR2 FQGNSA. V was pared by 1 base and J by 8 bases, with 4 bases of the junction left unmatched. The CDR3 is 15 amino acids. In DNA form, the CDR3 reads TGTGCCAGCAGCTTAGGCCTAGCGGGAGCTGGGGAGCTGTTTTTT. Translating it yields CASSLGLAGAGELFF.

About this clone itself: Additional DNA sequences in this sample encode the identical CDR3. This sequence joins TRBV30 and TRBJ2-2, with D maybe TRBD1 (6 bases). Trimming removed 3 bases at V and 5 bases at J, with 7 bases between. The CDR3 totals 12 residues. Germline loops: CDR1 GTSNPN, CDR2 SVGIG (reference sequence). The CDR3 region is CAWSRGTGELFF. CDR3 nucleotide sequence: TGTGCCTGGAGCAGGGGTACCGGGGAGCTGTTTTTT.

This clone has only one observation. The CDR3 reads CASSQVSGGGTDTQYF. CDR3 nucleotide sequence: TGTGCCAGCAGCCAGGTTAGCGGGGGGGGCACAGATACGCAGTATTTT. This chain uses TRBV4-2 with TRBJ2-3; 11 bases match TRBD2. V was pared by 3 bases and J by 1 base, with 3 bases of the junction left unmatched. The CDR3 length is 16 residues. The germline V gene has CDR1 LGHNA and CDR2 YNFKEQ.

The gene calls are TRBV21-1 and TRBJ2-7; the table's D call of TRBD2 was not tested on the DNA. TRBV21-1 is shown as a pseudogene. The CDR3 spans 16 residues. This CDR3 is CASSMRLAGGAYEQYF. CDR3 DNA: TGTGCCAGCAGCATGAGACTAGCGGGAGGTGCCTACGAGCAGTACTTC.

The gene calls are TRBV7-7 and TRBJ2-1; possible D gene TRBD2, 6 bases. CDR1 and CDR2 (germline): SSHAT, FNYEAQ (reference sequence). Trimming pared 6 bases from V and 7 bases from J, leaving 16 bases between. The CDR3 is made up of 14 amino acids. The CDR3 DNA is TGTGCCAGCAGTCCTGGAGACGGAGGGAATGAGCAGTTCTTC. Protein: CASSPGDGGNEQFF.

The rearrangement joins TRBV19 to TRBJ2-7; 9 nucleotides align to TRBD2. The CDR3 extends over 14 amino acids. The V segment lost 8 bases and the J segment 7 bases; nucleotides outside the gene matches: 12. CDR1 is LNHDA and CDR2 is SQIVND in the germline V gene (reference sequence). The CDR3 DNA is TGTGCCAGTCAACCGGCGGGGGGGCCTCGGGAGCAGTACTTC. Translating it yields CASQPAGGPREQYF.

The rearrangement uses TRBV25-1 and TRBJ1-2; no definite D call. With 4 bases removed from V and 1 base from J, the gap between germline ends came to 16 bases. Germline V gene sequence: CDR1 MGHDK, CDR2 SYGVNS. This CDR3 comprises 16 residues. The CDR3 loop reads CASSAVAGDFNYGYTF. CDR3 bases: TGTGCCAGCAGTGCCGTAGCGGGAGACTTTAACTATGGCTACACCTTC.

This chain links TRBV6-6 with TRBJ2-3; 10 bases are shared with TRBD2. Germline CDR1 MNHNY, CDR2 SVGAGI (reference sequence). With 0 bases clipped from V and 3 bases from J, the junction kept 3 bases outside the gene matches. CDR3 length: 16 residues. The CDR3: CASSYSTSGPTDTQYF. In DNA form, the CDR3 reads TGTGCCAGCAGTTACTCGACTAGCGGGCCGACAGATACGCAGTATTTT.